This entry lists 27 T cell receptor beta chains sequenced from one sample in a study of T cell changes during pregnancy in multiple sclerosis. Measured with immunoSEQ multiplex PCR; TCRdb has only the in-frame clones, and not every one. Of approximately 43,000 clones listed, 90% are singletons. The sequencing here drew on CD8+ T cells from peripheral blood mononuclear cells, taken in the first trimester of pregnancy. These receptors were taken from a female donor with multiple sclerosis, enrolled in a pregnancy study.

The V call is TRBV10-3, the J call TRBJ2-1, with D hard to call. Per germline, CDR1 ENHRY and CDR2 SYGVKD. V lost 2 bases and J lost 2, with 10 bases in between. The CDR3 is made up of 15 amino acids. CDR3 in amino acids: CAISEGAPAYNEQFF. DNA of the CDR3: TGTGCCATCAGTGAGGGAGCGCCGGCCTACAATGAGCAGTTCTTC.

This chain links TRBV29-1 with TRBJ2-3, with 11 bases lining up with TRBD2. V dropped 2 bases and J dropped 4; count of bases not matched to a gene: 5. Germline loops: CDR1 SQVTM, CDR2 ANQGSEA. The CDR3 contains 15 residues. CDR3 region: CSVEFTSGSPDTQYF. CDR3 coding DNA: TGCAGCGTTGAATTCACTAGCGGGAGCCCAGATACGCAGTATTTT.

By sample fraction, this clone is medium-sized. The rearrangement uses TRBV6-1 and TRBJ2-3; 8 positions agree with TRBD2. The germline gives CDR1 MNHNS, CDR2 SASEGT. Germline trimming cut 1 base from V and 4 bases from J; bases unmatched to any gene: 10. The CDR3 runs 17 residues. CDR3 in amino acids: CASSEDKRETVSDTQYF. DNA for the CDR3: TGTGCCAGCAGTGAAGATAAGCGGGAGACTGTCTCAGATACGCAGTATTTT.

V and J are TRBV7-3 and TRBJ1-1; 9 nucleotides line up with TRBD1. CDR1 is SGHTA and CDR2 is FQGTGA in the germline V gene. The V gene end was trimmed by 6 bases and the J gene end by 5 bases; junction bases not matched to a gene: 4. The CDR3 is made up of 13 amino acids. The CDR3 loop reads CASSAGTGTEAFF. The CDR3, as DNA: TGTGCCAGCAGTGCCGGGACAGGGACTGAAGCTTTCTTT.

This chain uses TRBV19 with TRBJ1-1; 8 bases match TRBD1. Germline lookup yields CDR1 LNHDA and CDR2 SQIVND (reference sequence). The V segment lost 3 bases and the J segment 5 bases; nucleotides outside the gene matches: 2. The CDR3 spans 13 residues. CDR3 region: CASSIRGQTEAFF. In nucleotides, the CDR3 is TGTGCCAGTAGTATCAGGGGGCAAACTGAAGCTTTCTTT.

A remark on this clone: The sample has other DNA sequences that encode this CDR3 too. V gene TRBV11-2 combines with J gene TRBJ2-7; D possibly corresponds to TRBD2 (5 bases). Germline CDR1 reads SGHAT; CDR2 reads FQNNGV. Trimming pared 1 base from V and 3 bases from J, leaving 7 bases between. This CDR3 spans 13 amino acids. The CDR3 loop reads CASSLAGDYEQYF. The CDR3 DNA follows: TGTGCCAGCAGCTTAGCCGGGGACTACGAGCAGTACTTC.

V and J are TRBV7-9 and TRBJ1-1; TRBD1 matches at 7 bases. Trimming at V came to 4 bases and at J to 0 bases, leaving 8 bases not matched to a gene. The CDR3 has 16 amino acids. CDR1 is SEHNR and CDR2 is FQNEAQ in the germline V gene (reference sequence). CDR3 amino acids: CASSSRDRDMNTEAFF. The CDR3 DNA sequence: TGTGCCAGCAGCTCCCGGGACAGAGACATGAACACTGAAGCTTTCTTT. Combining the CDR3 with reference TRBV7-9 and TRBJ1-1 gives the whole variable domain DTGVSQNPRHKITKRGQNVTFRCDPISEHNRLYWYRQTLGQGPEFLTYFQNEAQLEKSRLLSDRFSAERPKGSFSTLEIQRTEQGDSAMYLCASSSRDRDMNTEAFFGQGTRLTVV.

The chain recombines TRBV7-9 with TRBJ1-3; D gene ambiguous. The CDR3 covers 15 residues. Germline V CDR1 and CDR2: SEHNR, FQNEAQ (reference sequence). Between the trimmed V and J ends, which lost 4 bases and 6 bases, there was a span of 16 bases. DNA of the CDR3: TGTGCCAGCAGCTCTACTAGACACGGGGAAAACACCATATATTTT. Its protein product is CASSSTRHGENTIYF.

The chain is built from TRBV6-5 and TRBJ2-1; D is unclear. CDR1 and CDR2 from the germline V gene are MNHEY and SVGAGI. V dropped 0 bases and J dropped 6 bases, with 9 bases sitting between them. The CDR3 is 14 residues long. The CDR3 loop is CASSYSLGINEQFF. The CDR3 DNA is TGTGCCAGCAGTTACTCGCTAGGCATCAATGAGCAGTTCTTC.

The chain is built from TRBV9 and TRBJ2-1; 7 positions agree with TRBD2. Germline-derived CDR1 and CDR2 are SGDLS and YYNGEE. J lost 2 bases, V lost 5 bases, and 22 bases had no gene match. The CDR3 contains 20 residues. CDR3 sequence: CASSADSGPSRVEAYNEQFF. Written as DNA, the CDR3 is TGTGCCAGCAGTGCCGATAGCGGGCCTTCCAGGGTAGAGGCCTACAATGAGCAGTTCTTC.

The chain joins TRBV29-1 to TRBJ2-7; weak D call: TRBD1 (7 bases). CDR1 and CDR2 (germline): SQVTM, ANQGSEA. The CDR3 contains 17 residues. V was pared by 6 bases and J by 1 base, with 25 bases between. The CDR3 bases are TGCAGCGTCCCCCCTGGGCTGGAGACAGGGAGGTCCTACGAGCAGTACTTC. This encodes CSVPPGLETGRSYEQYF.

This clone has ten or more counts. The rearrangement uses TRBV19 and TRBJ1-4; 10 bases align to TRBD1. CDR1 LNHDA and CDR2 SQIVND come from the germline V gene (reference sequence). The CDR3 consists of 15 residues. The J segment lost 5 bases and the V segment lost 7 bases, leaving 7 bases of the junction unmatched. The CDR3 bases are TGTGCCAGTAATCCCCTGGGACAGGGGAATGAAAAACTGTTTTTT. Translating it yields CASNPLGQGNEKLFF.

The chain links TRBV27 to TRBJ1-5; the match to TRBD1 covers 9 bases. The CDR3 spans 13 residues. J gave up 9 bases and V 2 bases, and 2 bases lay outside the gene matches. The germline CDR1 and CDR2 sequences are MNHEY and SMNVEV (reference sequence). Here the CDR3 reads CASSLGQGTPQHF. The CDR3 DNA reads as TGTGCCAGCAGTTTAGGACAGGGGACGCCCCAGCATTTT.

This chain joins TRBV10-2 and TRBJ2-7, with D perhaps matching TRBD2 (6 bases). The CDR3 loop spans 14 amino acids. The V gene lost 6 bases and the J gene lost 2 bases, with 14 bases spanning the gap. Per germline, CDR1 WSHSY and CDR2 SAAADI. This CDR3 reads CASRAGLKTYEQYF. The CDR3 region has the DNA TGCGCCAGCAGGGCCGGACTAAAGACCTACGAGCAGTACTTC.

The V and J genes are TRBV6-1 and TRBJ1-4; 11 positions match TRBD1. V was clipped by 3 bases and J by 3 bases; unmatched bases: 6. This CDR3 spans 17 amino acids. Germline V gene data show CDR1 as MNHNS and CDR2 as SASEGT. CDR3 DNA: TGTGCCAGCAGTGATTGGACAGGGGGCGCGGCTAATGAAAAACTGTTTTTT. Translated, it gives CASSDWTGGAANEKLFF.

The V call is TRBV7-9, the J call TRBJ1-5; D possibly corresponds to TRBD1 (5 bases). The CDR3 has 14 residues. The V and J ends lost 5 bases and 5 bases respectively, with 13 bases between them. The germline V gene encodes CDR1 SEHNR and CDR2 FQNEAQ (reference sequence). The CDR3, as DNA: TGTGCCAGCAGCGGCCAGGGAAGGGATCAGCCCCAGCATTTT. Residues: CASSGQGRDQPQHF. The full variable domain, with the rest looked up from reference TRBV7-9 and TRBJ1-5, is DTGVSQNPRHKITKRGQNVTFRCDPISEHNRLYWYRQTLGQGPEFLTYFQNEAQLEKSRLLSDRFSAERPKGSFSTLEIQRTEQGDSAMYLCASSGQGRDQPQHFGDGTRLSIL.

A note on this clone: One end of the junction is discordant with germline, which a read error may explain. The chain couples TRBV6-1 to TRBJ2-6; no firm D call. The length of the CDR3 is 16 residues. Germline assignment: CDR1 MNHNS and CDR2 SASEGT. This CDR3 is CASSEALSPGANVLTF. CDR3 DNA sequence: TGTGCCAGCAGCGAAGCGCTAAGTCCCGGGGCCAACGTCCTGACTTTC.

The chain is built from TRBV19 and TRBJ1-5; TRBD1 is a possible D gene (5 bases). The CDR3 runs to 14 residues. The V and J ends lost 0 bases and 4 bases respectively, with 7 bases between them. Germline loops: CDR1 LNHDA, CDR2 SQIVND (reference sequence). CDR3 in amino acids: CASSIDPGNQPQHF. The CDR3 nucleotides are TGTGCCAGTAGTATAGACCCAGGGAATCAGCCCCAGCATTTT.

CDR3 coding DNA: TGTGCCAGCAGCTCAACTACTAGCGGGGGGGCCGGAGATACGCAGTATTTT. This translates into CASSSTTSGGAGDTQYF. The V and J genes are TRBV11-3 and TRBJ2-3; 13 bases map to TRBD2. Germline loops: CDR1 SGHNT, CDR2 YENEEA. CDR3 length: 17 amino acids. Trimming cost V 4 bases and J 5 bases; bases outside gene matches: 9.

The rearrangement uses TRBV7-2 and TRBJ1-1; possibly TRBD1 for D (5 bases). Germline V gene lookup returns CDR1 SGHTA and CDR2 FQGNSA. Trimming left V 11 bases short and J 0 bases short, with 13 bases between. The CDR3 length is 13 residues. The CDR3 DNA follows: TGTGCCGCGGCGTCGGGGGTGAACACTGAAGCTTTCTTT. Amino acid sequence: CAAASGVNTEAFF.

CDR3 DNA sequence: TGCAGCGTTGAGGCATTGAACACTGAAGCTTTCTTT. Residues: CSVEALNTEAFF. V is TRBV29-1 and J is TRBJ1-1, with D unresolved. CDR3 length: 12 residues. Per the germline V gene, CDR1 is SQVTM and CDR2 is ANQGSEA. V shed 3 bases and J shed 0 bases, with 5 bases lying between them.

The J gene is TRBJ2-7, the V gene TRBV11-2; a weak D match, TRBD1 (5 bases). Trimming shortened V by 0 bases and J by 3 bases, and 9 bases separated the two germline ends. In germline, CDR1 is SGHAT, CDR2 FQNNGV. CDR3 length: 14 amino acids. The CDR3 is CASSLDAGHYEQYF. The CDR3, as DNA: TGTGCCAGCAGCTTAGACGCAGGACACTACGAGCAGTACTTC. The full variable domain, completed using reference TRBV11-2 and TRBJ2-7, is EAGVAQSPRYKIIEKRQSVAFWCNPISGHATLYWYQQILGQGPKLLIQFQNNGVVDDSQLPKDRFSAERLKGVDSTLKIQPAKLEDSAVYLCASSLDAGHYEQYFGPGTRLTVT.

The V gene is TRBV4-2, the J gene TRBJ2-1; TRBD2 matches at 14 bases. The germline V gene has CDR1 LGHNA and CDR2 YNFKEQ. V shed 2 bases, J shed 5 bases, and the junction held 5 bases outside the gene matches. This CDR3 comprises 17 residues. DNA of the CDR3: TGTGCCAGCAGCCAACCTTGGACTAGCGGGAGGAACAATGAGCAGTTCTTC. Amino acid sequence: CASSQPWTSGRNNEQFF.

The chain has TRBV19 and TRBJ1-5; 9 bases line up with TRBD1. This CDR3 has 16 amino acids. V lost 7 bases and J lost 2; bases outside the gene matches: 9. Per germline, CDR1 LNHDA and CDR2 SQIVND (reference sequence). The CDR3 sequence is CASTWTGEAGNQPQHF. CDR3 DNA: TGTGCCAGTACGTGGACAGGGGAAGCCGGCAATCAGCCCCAGCATTTT.

The chain joins TRBV28 to TRBJ1-2, with D uncertain. Germline V gene lookup returns CDR1 MDHEN and CDR2 SYDVKM. The CDR3 totals 14 residues. The ends were cut back, 2 bases at V and 4 bases at J, with 11 bases in the middle. CDR3 in amino acids: CASSLLLLGYGYTF. The DNA of the CDR3 is TGTGCCAGCAGTTTACTGCTTCTAGGCTATGGCTACACCTTC.

This chain links TRBV19 with TRBJ2-2, with a possible D match to TRBD2 (5 bases). Germline V gene sequence: CDR1 LNHDA, CDR2 SQIVND (reference sequence). The CDR3 is 12 amino acids. The germline V and J ends were trimmed by 3 bases and 12 bases, with 11 bases remaining between them. The CDR3 region is CASSIRPGKLFF. The CDR3 DNA is TGTGCCAGTAGTATTCGGCCGGGGAAGCTGTTTTTT.

The rearrangement links TRBV27 to TRBJ1-1; D not certain. The germline V and J ends were trimmed by 2 bases and 4 bases, with 11 bases remaining between them. Germline V CDR1 and CDR2: MNHEY, SMNVEV (reference sequence). The CDR3 loop spans 14 amino acids. CDR3 coding DNA: TGTGCCAGCAGTTTAGCCGGGATGATCACTGAAGCTTTCTTT. Protein: CASSLAGMITEAFF.